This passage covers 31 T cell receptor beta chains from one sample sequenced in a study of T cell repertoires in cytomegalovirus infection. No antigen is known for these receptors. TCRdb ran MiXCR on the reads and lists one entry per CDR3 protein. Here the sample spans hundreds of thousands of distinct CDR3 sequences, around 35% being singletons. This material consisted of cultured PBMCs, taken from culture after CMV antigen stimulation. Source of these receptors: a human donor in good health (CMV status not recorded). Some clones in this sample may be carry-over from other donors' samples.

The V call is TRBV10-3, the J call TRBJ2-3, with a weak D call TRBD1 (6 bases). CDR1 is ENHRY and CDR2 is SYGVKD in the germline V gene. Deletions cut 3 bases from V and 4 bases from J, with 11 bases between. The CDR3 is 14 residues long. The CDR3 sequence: CAISDYGGADTQYF. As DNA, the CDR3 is TGTGCCATCAGTGATTATGGGGGCGCAGATACGCAGTATTTT.

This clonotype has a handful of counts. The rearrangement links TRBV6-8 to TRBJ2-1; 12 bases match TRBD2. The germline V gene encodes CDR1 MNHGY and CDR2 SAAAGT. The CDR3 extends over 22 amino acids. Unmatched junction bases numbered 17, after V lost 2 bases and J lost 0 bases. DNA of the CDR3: TGTGCCAGCAGTTACCCAATCAAACTAGCGGGAGGCCTACCGCTCTCCTACAATGAGCAGTTCTTC. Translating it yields CASSYPIKLAGGLPLSYNEQFF.

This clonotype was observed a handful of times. The CDR3 nucleotides read TGTGCCAGCAGCTATCCGGACAGGGGAAAAACTGAAGCTTTCTTT. Residues: CASSYPDRGKTEAFF. J is TRBJ1-1 and V is TRBV7-9; 9 nucleotides line up with TRBD1. The CDR3 covers 15 residues. Unmatched junction bases numbered 8, after V lost 4 bases and J lost 5 bases. CDR1 SEHNR and CDR2 FQNEAQ come from the germline V gene (reference sequence).

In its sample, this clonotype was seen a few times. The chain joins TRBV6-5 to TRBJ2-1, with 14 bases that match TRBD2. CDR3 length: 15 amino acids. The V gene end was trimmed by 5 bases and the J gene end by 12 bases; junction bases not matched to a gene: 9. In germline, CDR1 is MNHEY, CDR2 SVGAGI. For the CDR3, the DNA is TGTGCCAGCAGTACACCCGGGACTAGCGGGAGACGGCAGTTCTTC. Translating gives CASSTPGTSGRRQFF.

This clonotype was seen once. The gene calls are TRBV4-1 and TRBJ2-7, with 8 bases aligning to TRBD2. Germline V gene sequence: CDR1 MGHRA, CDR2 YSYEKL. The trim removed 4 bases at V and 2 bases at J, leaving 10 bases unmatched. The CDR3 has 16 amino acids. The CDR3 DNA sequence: TGCGCCAGCAGCCCCGCCGGCGGGAGGTCCCCCTACGAGCAGTACGTC. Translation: CASSPAGGRSPYEQYV.

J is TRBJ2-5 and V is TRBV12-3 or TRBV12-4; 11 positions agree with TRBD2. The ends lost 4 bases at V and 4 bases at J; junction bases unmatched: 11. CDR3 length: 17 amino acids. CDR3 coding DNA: TGTGCCAGCAGTTCCACTGGGACTAGCGGAGGGGGAGAGACCCAGTACTTC. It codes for CASSSTGTSGGGETQYF.

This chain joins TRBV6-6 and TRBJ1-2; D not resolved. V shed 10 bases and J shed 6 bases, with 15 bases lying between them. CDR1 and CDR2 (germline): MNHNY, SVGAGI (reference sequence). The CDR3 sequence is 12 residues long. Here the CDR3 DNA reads TGTGCCATCACGGAAAACCTAAATGGCTACACCTTC. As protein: CAITENLNGYTF.

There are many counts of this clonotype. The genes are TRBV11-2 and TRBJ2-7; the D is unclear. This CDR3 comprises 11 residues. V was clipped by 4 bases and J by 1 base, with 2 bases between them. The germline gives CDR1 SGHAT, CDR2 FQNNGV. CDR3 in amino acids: CASSSSYEQYV. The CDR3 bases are TGTGCCAGCAGCTCGTCCTACGAGCAGTACGTC.

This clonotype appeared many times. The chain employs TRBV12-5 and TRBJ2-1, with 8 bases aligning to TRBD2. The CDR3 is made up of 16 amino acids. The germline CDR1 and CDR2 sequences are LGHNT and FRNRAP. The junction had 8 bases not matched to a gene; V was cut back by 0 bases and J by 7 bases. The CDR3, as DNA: TGTGCTAGTGGTTTGGTACGGCGGGAGGCCGGGAATGAGCAGTTCTTC. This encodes CASGLVRREAGNEQFF.

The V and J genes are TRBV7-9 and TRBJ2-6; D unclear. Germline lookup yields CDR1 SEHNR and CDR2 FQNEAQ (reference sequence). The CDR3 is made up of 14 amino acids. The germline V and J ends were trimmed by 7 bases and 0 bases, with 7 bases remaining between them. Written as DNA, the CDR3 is TGTGCCAGCAAGCCCGGCTCTGGGGCCAACGTCCTGACTTTC. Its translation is CASKPGSGANVLTF.

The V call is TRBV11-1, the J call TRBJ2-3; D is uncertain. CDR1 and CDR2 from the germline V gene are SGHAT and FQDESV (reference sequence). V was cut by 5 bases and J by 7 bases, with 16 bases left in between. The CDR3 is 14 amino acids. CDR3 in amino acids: CASSPLSAGYTQYF. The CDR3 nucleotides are TGTGCCAGCAGCCCCTTATCAGCCGGTTATACGCAGTATTTT.

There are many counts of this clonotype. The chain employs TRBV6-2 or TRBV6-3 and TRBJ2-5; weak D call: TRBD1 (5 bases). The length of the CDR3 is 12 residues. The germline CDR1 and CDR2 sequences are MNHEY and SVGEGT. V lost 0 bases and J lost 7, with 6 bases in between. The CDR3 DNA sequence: TGTGCCAGCAGTTACTCCCAGGGGACCCAGTACTTC. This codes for CASSYSQGTQYF.

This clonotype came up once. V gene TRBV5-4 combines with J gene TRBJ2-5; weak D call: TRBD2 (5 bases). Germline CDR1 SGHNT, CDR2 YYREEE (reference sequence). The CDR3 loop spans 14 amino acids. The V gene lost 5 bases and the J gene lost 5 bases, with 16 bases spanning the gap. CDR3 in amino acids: CASRGPRTGETQYF. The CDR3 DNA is TGTGCCAGCAGGGGCCCAAGGACGGGGGAGACCCAGTACTTC.

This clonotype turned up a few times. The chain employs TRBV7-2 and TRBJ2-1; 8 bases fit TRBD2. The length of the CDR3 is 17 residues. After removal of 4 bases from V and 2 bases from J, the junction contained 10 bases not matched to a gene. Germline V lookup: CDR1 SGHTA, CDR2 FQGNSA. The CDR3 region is CASSSGSSGRAYNEQFF. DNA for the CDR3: TGTGCCAGCAGCTCCGGATCAAGCGGGAGAGCCTACAATGAGCAGTTCTTC.

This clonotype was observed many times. The CDR3 nucleotides read TGCGCCAGCAGCCAAGGCAGGGCTGATACGCAGTATTTT. Amino acids: CASSQGRADTQYF. The V and J genes are TRBV4-3 and TRBJ2-3, with D perhaps TRBD1 (5 bases). The V gene lost 1 base and the J gene lost 6 bases, with 8 bases spanning the gap. Germline V gene sequence: CDR1 LGHNA, CDR2 YSLEER. This CDR3 region has 13 residues.

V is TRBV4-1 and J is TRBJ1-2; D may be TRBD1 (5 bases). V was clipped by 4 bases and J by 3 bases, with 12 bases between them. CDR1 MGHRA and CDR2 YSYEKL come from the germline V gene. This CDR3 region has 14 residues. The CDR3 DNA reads TGCGCCAGCAGCCCCTATACGGGGGACTATGGCTACACCTTC. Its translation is CASSPYTGDYGYTF.

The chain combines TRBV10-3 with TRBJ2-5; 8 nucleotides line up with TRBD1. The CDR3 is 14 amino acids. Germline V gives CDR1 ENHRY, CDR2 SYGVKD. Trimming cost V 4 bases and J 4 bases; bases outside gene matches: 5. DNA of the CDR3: TGTGCCATCAGTGTTGGTACAGGGGGAGAGACCCAGTACTTC. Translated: CAISVGTGGETQYF.

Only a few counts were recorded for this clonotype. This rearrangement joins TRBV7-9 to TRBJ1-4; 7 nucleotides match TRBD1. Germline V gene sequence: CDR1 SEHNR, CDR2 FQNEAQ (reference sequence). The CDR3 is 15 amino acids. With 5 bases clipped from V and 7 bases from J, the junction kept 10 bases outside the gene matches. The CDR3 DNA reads TGTGCCAGCAGCCCCTCCCGGACAGGAGGTGAAAAACTGTTTTTT. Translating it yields CASSPSRTGGEKLFF.

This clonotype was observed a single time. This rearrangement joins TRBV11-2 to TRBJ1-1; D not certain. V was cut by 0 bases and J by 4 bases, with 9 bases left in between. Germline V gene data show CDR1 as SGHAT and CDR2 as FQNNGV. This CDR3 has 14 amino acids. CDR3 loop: CASSLDRRPTEAFF. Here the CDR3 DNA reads TGTGCCAGCAGCTTAGACCGCCGCCCCACTGAAGCTTTCTTT.

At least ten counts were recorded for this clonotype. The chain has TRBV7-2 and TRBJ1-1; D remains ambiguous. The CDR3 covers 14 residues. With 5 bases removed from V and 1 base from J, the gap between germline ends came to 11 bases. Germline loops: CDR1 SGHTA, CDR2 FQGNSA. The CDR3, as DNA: TGTGCCAGCAGCCCCGACCCTCGGAACACTGAAGCTTTCTTT. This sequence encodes CASSPDPRNTEAFF.

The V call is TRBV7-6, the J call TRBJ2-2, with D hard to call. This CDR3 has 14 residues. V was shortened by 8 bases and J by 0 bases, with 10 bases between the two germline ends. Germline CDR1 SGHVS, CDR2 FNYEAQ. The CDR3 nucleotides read TGTGCCAGCGGTAGCAGTTCGAACACCGGGGAGCTGTTTTTT. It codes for CASGSSSNTGELFF.

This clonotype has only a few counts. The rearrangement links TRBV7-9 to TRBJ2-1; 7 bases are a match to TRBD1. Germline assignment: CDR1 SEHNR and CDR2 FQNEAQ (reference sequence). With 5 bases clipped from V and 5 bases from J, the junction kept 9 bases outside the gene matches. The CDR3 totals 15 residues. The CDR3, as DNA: TGTGCCAGCAGCGCCCGGGACAGCATCAACAATGAGCAGTTCTTC. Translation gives CASSARDSINNEQFF.

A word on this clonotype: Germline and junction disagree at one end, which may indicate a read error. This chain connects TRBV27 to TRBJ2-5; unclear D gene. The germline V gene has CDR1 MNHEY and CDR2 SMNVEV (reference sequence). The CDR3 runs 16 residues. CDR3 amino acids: CASSSQTPIGVETRYF. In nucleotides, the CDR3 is TGTGCCAGCAGTTCCCAGACCCCGATCGGAGTGGAGACCCGGTACTTC.

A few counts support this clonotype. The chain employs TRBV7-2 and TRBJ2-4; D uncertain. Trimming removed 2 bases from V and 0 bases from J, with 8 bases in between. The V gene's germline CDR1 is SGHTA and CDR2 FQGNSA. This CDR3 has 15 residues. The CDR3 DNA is TGTGCCAGCAGCTTACTCGTGCTAGCCAAAAACATTCAGTACTTC. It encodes CASSLLVLAKNIQYF.

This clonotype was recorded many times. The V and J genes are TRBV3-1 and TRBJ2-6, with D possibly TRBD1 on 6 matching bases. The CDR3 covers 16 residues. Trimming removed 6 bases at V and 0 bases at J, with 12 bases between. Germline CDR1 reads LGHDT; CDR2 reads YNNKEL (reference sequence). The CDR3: CASRSTGLSGANVLTF. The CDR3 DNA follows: TGTGCCAGCAGATCGACAGGCCTCTCTGGGGCCAACGTCCTGACTTTC.

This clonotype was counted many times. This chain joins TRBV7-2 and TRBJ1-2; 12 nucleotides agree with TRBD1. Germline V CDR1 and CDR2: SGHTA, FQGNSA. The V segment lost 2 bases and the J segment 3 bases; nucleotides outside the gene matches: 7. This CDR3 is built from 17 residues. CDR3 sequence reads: CASSLTGTGGVYYGYTF. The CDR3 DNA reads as TGTGCCAGCAGCTTAACCGGGACAGGGGGCGTTTACTATGGCTACACCTTC.

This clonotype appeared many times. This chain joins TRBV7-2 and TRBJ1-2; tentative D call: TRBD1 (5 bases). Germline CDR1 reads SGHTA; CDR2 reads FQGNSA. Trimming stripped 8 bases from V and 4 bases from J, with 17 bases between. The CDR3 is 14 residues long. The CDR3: CASHAGWDAYGYTF. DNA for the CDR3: TGTGCCAGCCACGCAGGGTGGGACGCCTATGGCTACACCTTC. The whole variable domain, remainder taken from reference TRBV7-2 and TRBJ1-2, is GAGVSQSPSNKVTEKGKDVELRCDPISGHTALYWYRQSLGQGLEFLIYFQGNSAPDKSGLPSDRFSAERTGGSVSTLTIQRTQQEDSAVYLCASHAGWDAYGYTFGSGTRLTVV.

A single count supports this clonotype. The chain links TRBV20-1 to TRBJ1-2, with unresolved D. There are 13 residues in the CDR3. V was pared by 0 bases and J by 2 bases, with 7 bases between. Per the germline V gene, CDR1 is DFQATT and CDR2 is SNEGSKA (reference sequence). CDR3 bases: TGCAGTGCTAGAGACACAGAAAACTATGGCTACACCTTC. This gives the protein CSARDTENYGYTF.

This CDR3 reads CASSGTGTSGSLWYNEQFF. DNA of the CDR3: TGTGCCAGCAGTGGCACCGGGACTAGCGGATCTTTATGGTACAATGAGCAGTTCTTC. The chain carries TRBV6-2 or TRBV6-3 and TRBJ2-1; TRBD2 matches at 11 bases. Germline trimming cut 5 bases from V and 4 bases from J; bases unmatched to any gene: 16. The CDR3 is made up of 19 amino acids. Germline lookup yields CDR1 MNHEY and CDR2 SVGEGT.

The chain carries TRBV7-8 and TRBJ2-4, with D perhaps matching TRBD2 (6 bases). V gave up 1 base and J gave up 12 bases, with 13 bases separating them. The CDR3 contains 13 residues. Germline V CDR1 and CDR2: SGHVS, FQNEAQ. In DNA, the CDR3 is TGTGCCAGCAGCTTAGTGGGGGGAGAGGGTCAGTACTTC. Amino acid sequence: CASSLVGGEGQYF.

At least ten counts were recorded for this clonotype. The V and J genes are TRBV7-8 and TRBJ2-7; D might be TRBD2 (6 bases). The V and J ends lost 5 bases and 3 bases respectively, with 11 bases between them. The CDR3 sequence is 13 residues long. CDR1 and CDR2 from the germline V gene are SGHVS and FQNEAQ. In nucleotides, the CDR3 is TGTGCCAGCAGCCGGGACTCGCTCTACGAGCAGTACGTC. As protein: CASSRDSLYEQYV.